This T cell receptor (beta chain) comes out of a study of cytotoxic CD8 clonotypes in ibrutinib-treated CLL (dated by TCRdb to about 2021). The study in broad terms: In this cohort, approximately 15 patients were treatment-naive and approximately ten were relapsed/refractory, while roughly 17 had unmutated IGHV. Responses were partial in approximately 24 patients and complete in 2; after median 68 months follow-up, some 15 stayed in remission and approximately 12 progressed. Response samples were taken after a median of roughly a year on treatment, ranging from about 6 to 40 months. On average, each sample had 255,043 productive templates and more than 75,000 productive rearrangements. Longitudinal samples were available for about 30% of the roughly 86 trial participants. Cryopreserved peripheral blood mononuclear cells were collected at three points: before therapy, at response, and at either sustained remission or disease progression. Every sample from remission and from progressive disease was obtained while the patients were still on ibrutinib. The research as a whole found: Public clonotypes were rare and either contracted or stayed stable during treatment, and the rise in clonality at ibrutinib response reflected the expansion of private clonotypes. Clonality increased at ibrutinib response, stayed stable in sustained remission, and fell back toward baseline at progression. Sampling times were not matched between sustained-remission and progressing patients, and lymph node repertoires were not studied. Baseline clonality was found to be higher than that of age-matched healthy donors and was strongly correlated with circulating CD8+ T-cell counts.

What this sample's time point label stands for: 12 months on ibrutinib. Roughly 2 micrograms of genomic DNA were extracted from cryopreserved PBMCs for TCR beta library preparation. Longitudinal blood samples from CLL patients receiving ibrutinib monotherapy were subjected to high-throughput TCR beta sequencing. Patients were enrolled in a phase 2 open-label single-center ibrutinib monotherapy trial. From the cysteine through the phenylalanine, the CDR3 covers 13 amino acids. CDR3 DNA only is kept here, 39 bases in frame from base 1. CDR1 GTSNPN and CDR2 SVGIG were looked up in the germline V gene (reference sequence). V gives up 2 bases and J gives up 2 bases, and the segment between their germline ends measures 7 bases. A MiSeq instrument was used for deep resolution sequencing, which targeted depths ranging from 1 in 1 million up to 1 in 200,000 T cells, with coverage averaging 10x for each clonotype. TCR beta libraries were generated with the immunoSEQ hsTCRB Kit. Regarding the original processing steps: Data were analyzed with ImmunoSEQ Data Assistant and ImmunoSEQ Analyzer, with V, D and J genes assigned per IMGT definitions. Clonality, which ranges from 0 to 1, was calculated by subtracting the normalized Shannon entropy of productive rearrangement frequencies from one. Only overrepresented clonotypes making up at least 0.05% of the repertoire of each patient were included in the public clonotype analysis. Some 13 repertoires from age-matched healthy donors, obtained from immuneACCESS, served as clonality controls. What TCRdb holds here is the immuneACCESS table cut down to in-frame rearrangements. Part of the clones is not present; checked against another copy, under half of the missing clones reflect an unresolved V gene, and the others are unexplained. D and trimming were read from the DNA, whereas the V and J calls and clone size are those reported in that table. The sample table shows roughly 220,000 clones, and 70% are seen once. Of the sample, approximately 5.9% falls within the top ten clones.

Concerning this clone itself: The antigen this receptor binds is unknown. No much larger clone is present one base from it, and per-base qualities are unavailable. This CDR3 is also generated by other DNA sequences in the sample.

Sample: PBMCs, taken after 12 months of ibrutinib treatment. The receptor's source is a human donor with chronic lymphocytic leukemia. Recombination joined TRBV30 with TRBJ1-5; TRBD1 is possibly the D segment (5 matching bases). The DNA sequence is as follows: TGTGCCTGGAGTCTACAGGGCAATCAGCCCCAGCATTTT. This is translated as CAWSLQGNQPQHF.